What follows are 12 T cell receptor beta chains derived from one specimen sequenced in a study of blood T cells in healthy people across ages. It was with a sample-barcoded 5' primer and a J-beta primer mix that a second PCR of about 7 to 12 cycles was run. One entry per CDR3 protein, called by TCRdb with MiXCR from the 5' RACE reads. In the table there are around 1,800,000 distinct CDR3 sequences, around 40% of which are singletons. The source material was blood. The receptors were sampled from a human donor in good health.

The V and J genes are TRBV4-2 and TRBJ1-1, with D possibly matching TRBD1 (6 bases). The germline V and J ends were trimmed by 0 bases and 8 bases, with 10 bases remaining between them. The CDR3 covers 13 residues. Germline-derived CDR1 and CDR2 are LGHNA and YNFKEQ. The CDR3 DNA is TGTGCCAGCAGCCAAGATCGGACAGTAGAAGCTTTCTTT. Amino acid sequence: CASSQDRTVEAFF.

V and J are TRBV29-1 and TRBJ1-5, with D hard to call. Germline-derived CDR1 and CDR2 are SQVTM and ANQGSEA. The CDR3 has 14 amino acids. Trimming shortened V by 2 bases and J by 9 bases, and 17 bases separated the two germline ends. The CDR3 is CSVETDGKGGPQHF. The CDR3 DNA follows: TGCAGCGTTGAAACCGACGGAAAGGGAGGGCCCCAGCATTTT.

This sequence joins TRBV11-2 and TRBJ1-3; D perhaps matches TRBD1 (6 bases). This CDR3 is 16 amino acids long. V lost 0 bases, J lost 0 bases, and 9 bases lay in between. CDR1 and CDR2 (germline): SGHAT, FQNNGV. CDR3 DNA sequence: TGTGCCAGCAGCTTAGACGGGACATCCTCTGGAAACACCATATATTTT. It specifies CASSLDGTSSGNTIYF. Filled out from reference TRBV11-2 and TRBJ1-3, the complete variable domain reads EAGVAQSPRYKIIEKRQSVAFWCNPISGHATLYWYQQILGQGPKLLIQFQNNGVVDDSQLPKDRFSAERLKGVDSTLKIQPAKLEDSAVYLCASSLDGTSSGNTIYFGEGSWLTVV.

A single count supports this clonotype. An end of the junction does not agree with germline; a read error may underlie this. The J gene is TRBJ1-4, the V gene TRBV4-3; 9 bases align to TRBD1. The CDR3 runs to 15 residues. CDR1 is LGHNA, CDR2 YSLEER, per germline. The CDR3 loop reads CASSPARDRVEKLLF. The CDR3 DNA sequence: TGCGCCAGCAGCCCCGCCCGGGACAGGGTAGAAAAACTGCTTTTT.

CDR3 amino acids: CASSPFRGNQPQHF. CDR3 bases: TGTGCCAGCAGCCCCTTTAGAGGGAATCAGCCCCAGCATTTT. The chain has TRBV7-2 and TRBJ1-5, with D uncertain. The CDR3 has 14 amino acids. V lost 5 bases to trimming and J lost 4 bases, with 12 bases between them. The germline V gene has CDR1 SGHTA and CDR2 FQGNSA.

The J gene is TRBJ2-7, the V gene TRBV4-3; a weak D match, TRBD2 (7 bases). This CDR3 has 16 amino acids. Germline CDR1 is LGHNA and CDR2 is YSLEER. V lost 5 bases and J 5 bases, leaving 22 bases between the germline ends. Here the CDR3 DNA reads TGCGCCAGCAGCAATGCCCCAGGGAGGGGGATAGACGAGCAGTACTTC. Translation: CASSNAPGRGIDEQYF.

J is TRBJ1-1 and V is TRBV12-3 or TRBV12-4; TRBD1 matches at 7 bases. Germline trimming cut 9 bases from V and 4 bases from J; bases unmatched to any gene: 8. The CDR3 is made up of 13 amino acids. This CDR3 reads CASGPTGSTEAFF. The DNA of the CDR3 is TGTGCCAGTGGTCCGACAGGGAGCACTGAAGCTTTCTTT.

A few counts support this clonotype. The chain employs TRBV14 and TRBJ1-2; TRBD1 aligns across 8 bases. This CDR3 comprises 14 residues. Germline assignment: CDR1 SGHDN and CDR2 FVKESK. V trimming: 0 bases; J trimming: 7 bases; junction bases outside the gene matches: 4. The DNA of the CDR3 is TGTGCCAGCAGCCAAGATTGGACAGGGCCTGGCTACACCTTC. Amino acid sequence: CASSQDWTGPGYTF.

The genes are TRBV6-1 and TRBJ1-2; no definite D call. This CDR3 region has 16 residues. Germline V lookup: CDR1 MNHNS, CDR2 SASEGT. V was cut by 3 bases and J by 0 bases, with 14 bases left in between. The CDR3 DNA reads TGTGCCAGCAGTGATCGGACCCGGTCACCTAACTATGGCTACACCTTC. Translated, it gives CASSDRTRSPNYGYTF.

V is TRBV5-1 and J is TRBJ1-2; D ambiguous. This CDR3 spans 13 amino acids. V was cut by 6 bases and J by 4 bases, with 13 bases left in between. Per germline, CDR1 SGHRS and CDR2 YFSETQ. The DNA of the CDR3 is TGCGCCAGCAACCCAGGCGGGAGCTATGGCTACACCTTC. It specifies CASNPGGSYGYTF.

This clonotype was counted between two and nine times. The CDR3 sequence: CASSYQGGEVPYEQYF. The CDR3 region has the DNA TGTGCCAGCAGTTATCAAGGGGGCGAGGTCCCCTACGAGCAGTACTTC. The rearrangement links TRBV27 to TRBJ2-7; 7 bases line up with TRBD1. This CDR3 region has 16 residues. With 4 bases clipped from V and 2 bases from J, the junction kept 11 bases outside the gene matches. The germline gives CDR1 MNHEY, CDR2 SMNVEV (reference sequence).

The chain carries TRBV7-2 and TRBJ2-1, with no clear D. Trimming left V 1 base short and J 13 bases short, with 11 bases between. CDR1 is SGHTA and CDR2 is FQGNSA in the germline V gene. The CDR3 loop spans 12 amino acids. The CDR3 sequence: CASSLDETRQFF. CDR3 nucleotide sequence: TGTGCCAGCAGCTTAGATGAGACTCGCCAGTTCTTC. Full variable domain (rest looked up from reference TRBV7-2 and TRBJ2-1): GAGVSQSPSNKVTEKGKDVELRCDPISGHTALYWYRQSLGQGLEFLIYFQGNSAPDKSGLPSDRFSAERTGGSVSTLTIQRTQQEDSAVYLCASSLDETRQFFGPGTRLTVL.